This passage covers 22 T cell receptor beta chains from one sample sequenced in a study of T cell responses to AZD1222 COVID-19 vaccine. Assay used: immunoSEQ multiplex PCR; TCRdb lists only in-frame clones, some missing. The data show some 130,000 clones, with 80% to 95% seen just once and approximately 7% held by the top ten. The sample consisted of peripheral blood, taken 28 days after the second AZD1222 dose. These receptors came from an adult who received the AZD1222 COVID-19 vaccine.

This rearrangement joins TRBV7-8 to TRBJ1-2; 7 bases line up with TRBD1. The germline gives CDR1 SGHVS, CDR2 FQNEAQ. This CDR3 contains 15 residues. The V gene end was trimmed by 2 bases and the J gene end by 6 bases; junction bases not matched to a gene: 9. The CDR3, as DNA: TGTGCCAGCAGCTTATCGGACAGGCTAAGCCATGGCTACACCTTC. Translation gives CASSLSDRLSHGYTF.

This rearrangement joins TRBV19 to TRBJ1-1; 8 bases align to TRBD1. J lost 0 bases, V lost 0 bases, and 3 bases had no gene match. The CDR3 is made up of 16 amino acids. Germline-derived CDR1 and CDR2 are LNHDA and SQIVND (reference sequence). The CDR3 coding sequence is TGTGCCAGTAGTATAGATCGGACAGGGATGAACACTGAAGCTTTCTTT. It codes for CASSIDRTGMNTEAFF.

The rearrangement links TRBV19 to TRBJ1-1, with D possibly being TRBD1 (5 bases). Germline V gives CDR1 LNHDA, CDR2 SQIVND (reference sequence). The ends were cut back, 0 bases at V and 4 bases at J, with 6 bases in the middle. This CDR3 has 13 residues. CDR3 DNA sequence: TGTGCCAGTAGTATAGATGGGGGCACTGAAGCTTTCTTT. Translation gives CASSIDGGTEAFF.

This clone was picked up one time. V gene TRBV19 combines with J gene TRBJ2-1, with a weak D call TRBD2 (6 bases). V was pared by 2 bases and J by 5 bases, with 10 bases between. The CDR3 contains 14 residues. CDR1 is LNHDA, CDR2 SQIVND, per germline (reference sequence). CDR3 DNA sequence: TGTGCCAGTAGTATAAGCGGGTCCCACAATGAGCAGTTCTTC. It yields the protein CASSISGSHNEQFF.

The CDR3 loop reads CASNSGRPNSPLHF. The CDR3 DNA follows: TGTGCCAGCAACTCGGGACGGCCCAATTCACCCCTCCACTTT. V gene TRBV2 combines with J gene TRBJ1-6; tentative D call: TRBD1 (5 bases). The V gene's germline CDR1 is SNHLY and CDR2 FYNNEI. Trimming cost V 7 bases and J 7 bases, with 14 bases left between them. The CDR3 contains 14 residues. The full variable domain, completed using reference TRBV2 and TRBJ1-6, is EPEVTQTPSHQVTQMGQEVILRCVPISNHLYFYWYRQILGQKVEFLVSFYNNEISEKSEIFDDQFSVERPDGSNFTLKIRSTKLEDSAMYFCASNSGRPNSPLHFGNGTRLTVT.

The chain couples TRBV4-1 to TRBJ2-2; 7 bases match TRBD2. Germline loops: CDR1 MGHRA, CDR2 YSYEKL. The CDR3 consists of 14 residues. Trimming cost V 4 bases and J 2 bases; bases outside gene matches: 1. The CDR3 nucleotides are TGCGCCAGCAGCCCGGGACTAAACACCGGGGAGCTGTTTTTT. Translation gives CASSPGLNTGELFF.

The gene calls are TRBV27 and TRBJ1-5; no reliable D call. The CDR3 contains 14 residues. The germline CDR1 and CDR2 sequences are MNHEY and SMNVEV (reference sequence). V was cut by 3 bases and J by 3 bases, with 9 bases left in between. The CDR3 reads CASSLAGNNQPQHF. DNA of the CDR3: TGTGCCAGCAGTTTGGCAGGTAACAATCAGCCCCAGCATTTT.

This chain joins TRBV7-6 and TRBJ2-7, with D possibly TRBD1 on 6 matching bases. This CDR3 region has 16 residues. Trimming pared 6 bases from V and 2 bases from J, leaving 20 bases between. The V gene's germline CDR1 is SGHVS and CDR2 FNYEAQ. The chain's CDR3 is CASSQITGFKTYEQYF. The DNA of the CDR3 is TGTGCCAGCAGTCAAATCACAGGGTTTAAGACCTACGAGCAGTACTTC.

This chain links TRBV5-1 with TRBJ1-2; a possible D gene is TRBD1 (6 bases). V was shortened by 0 bases and J by 3 bases, with 6 bases between the two germline ends. The length of the CDR3 is 13 residues. Germline CDR1 and CDR2: SGHRS and YFSETQ. The CDR3 coding sequence is TGCGCCAGCAGCTTGGCAGGGGACTATGGCTACACCTTC. Protein product: CASSLAGDYGYTF.

The chain employs TRBV12-3 or TRBV12-4 and TRBJ1-6; the D is unclear. The germline V and J ends were trimmed by 2 bases and 5 bases, with 4 bases remaining between them. The CDR3 consists of 13 residues. The CDR3 nucleotides read TGTGCCAGCAGTTTACCCCATAATTCACCCCTCCACTTT. Its protein is CASSLPHNSPLHF.

The chain is built from TRBV5-1 and TRBJ2-5; D possibly corresponds to TRBD1 (5 bases). Germline loops: CDR1 SGHRS, CDR2 YFSETQ. This CDR3 contains 15 residues. The V gene lost 0 bases and the J gene lost 5 bases, with 14 bases spanning the gap. The CDR3 loop reads CASSLGRGAVETQYF. CDR3 bases: TGCGCCAGCAGCTTGGGTAGGGGCGCGGTTGAGACCCAGTACTTC.

The chain links TRBV19 to TRBJ1-2; the D is unclear. The germline V gene has CDR1 LNHDA and CDR2 SQIVND (reference sequence). V was cut by 7 bases and J by 13 bases, with 13 bases left in between. The CDR3 is 10 amino acids. The CDR3 loop is CASTGASTTF. CDR3 nucleotide sequence: TGTGCCAGTACCGGAGCGTCTACCACCTTC.

The chain recombines TRBV18 with TRBJ1-2; 9 nucleotides agree with TRBD1. The J segment lost 6 bases and the V segment lost 3 bases, leaving 5 bases of the junction unmatched. CDR1 and CDR2 (germline): KGHSH, LQKENI. CDR3 length equals 14 residues. The CDR3 DNA is TGTGCCAGCTCACCGTCGGGACAGGGAAATGGCTACACCTTC. Translating gives CASSPSGQGNGYTF.

This chain joins TRBV6-5 and TRBJ1-1; TRBD1 is a possible D gene (6 bases). The CDR3 sequence is 13 residues long. Trimming left V 6 bases short and J 10 bases short, with 18 bases between. CDR1 and CDR2 (germline): MNHEY, SVGAGI. The CDR3 is CASSPRTEVGAFF. The CDR3 region has the DNA TGTGCCAGCAGCCCAAGGACAGAAGTTGGAGCTTTCTTT.

This clone was recorded only once. The chain employs TRBV19 and TRBJ2-3; D may be TRBD2 (6 bases). Germline CDR1 is LNHDA and CDR2 is SQIVND (reference sequence). V gave up 6 bases and J gave up 3 bases, with 10 bases separating them. The CDR3 runs 13 residues. CDR3 loop: CASRIAGTDTQYF. CDR3 nucleotides: TGTGCCAGTAGGATCGCGGGAACAGATACGCAGTATTTT.

This clone was recorded a few times. V is TRBV7-9 and J is TRBJ1-2; D is perhaps TRBD1 (6 bases). V gave up 3 bases and J gave up 8 bases, with 13 bases separating them. Germline V gene sequence: CDR1 SEHNR, CDR2 FQNEAQ (reference sequence). This CDR3 contains 13 residues. CDR3 sequence: CASSFTGFDGYTF. The CDR3 nucleotides are TGTGCCAGCAGCTTTACAGGGTTTGACGGCTACACCTTC.

This clone appeared once. The rearrangement links TRBV6-2 or TRBV6-3 to TRBJ2-1; either TRBD1 or TRBD2 may fit D (5 bases each). This CDR3 is 15 amino acids long. The V and J ends lost 1 base and 3 bases respectively, with 10 bases between them. CDR1 MNHEY and CDR2 SVGEGT come from the germline V gene. In nucleotides, the CDR3 is TGTGCCAGCAGTTACTGGGACCGAAACTACAATGAGCAGTTCTTC. Translating it yields CASSYWDRNYNEQFF.

The rearrangement uses TRBV19 and TRBJ2-5; D uncertain. Per the germline V gene, CDR1 is LNHDA and CDR2 is SQIVND (reference sequence). V dropped 1 base and J dropped 5 bases, with 11 bases sitting between them. The CDR3 totals 14 residues. The CDR3 DNA is TGTGCCAGTAGTATAGTAGAGTGGTCGGAGACCCAGTACTTC. Protein sequence: CASSIVEWSETQYF. The variable domain in full, completed from reference TRBV19 and TRBJ2-5, reads DGGITQSPKYLFRKEGQNVTLSCEQNLNHDAMYWYRQDPGQGLRLIYYSQIVNDFQKGDIAEGYSVSREKKESFPLTVTSAQKNPTAFYLCASSIVEWSETQYFGPGTRLLVL.

The chain has TRBV12-5 and TRBJ1-5; D perhaps matches TRBD1 (5 bases). Trimming took off 1 base at V and 11 bases at J, with 15 bases between the two ends. The CDR3 totals 14 residues. Looked up from germline, CDR1 is LGHNT and CDR2 is FRNRAP. In nucleotides, the CDR3 is TGTGCTAGTGGTTTGGCCGCGGAGGGGCTGGCCCAGCATTTT. It is translated as CASGLAAEGLAQHF. Full variable domain (remainder filled in from reference TRBV12-5 and TRBJ1-5): DARVTQTPRHKVTEMGQEVTMRCQPILGHNTVFWYRQTMMQGLELLAYFRNRAPLDDSGMPKDRFSAEMPDATLATLKIQPSEPRDSAVYFCASGLAAEGLAQHFGDGTRLSIL.

V usage is TRBV19 and J usage is TRBJ1-1, with D possibly TRBD1 on 5 matching bases. Trimming left V 7 bases short and J 4 bases short, with 13 bases between. Germline CDR1 is LNHDA and CDR2 is SQIVND (reference sequence). The CDR3 contains 13 residues. The chain's CDR3 is CASTRDPGTEAFF. CDR3 nucleotide sequence: TGTGCCAGTACTCGGGACCCGGGCACTGAAGCTTTCTTT.

This rearrangement joins TRBV7-9 to TRBJ1-4, with D unresolved. Trimming removed 11 bases at V and 0 bases at J, with 13 bases between. The CDR3 length is 14 residues. Germline V gene sequence: CDR1 SEHNR, CDR2 FQNEAQ (reference sequence). This CDR3 reads CAVQRSSTNEKLFF. In nucleotides, the CDR3 is TGTGCCGTTCAGAGATCCTCAACTAATGAAAAACTGTTTTTT.

The V call is TRBV7-8, the J call TRBJ1-1; 8 bases agree with TRBD1. This CDR3 has 17 residues. The trim removed 4 bases at V and 4 bases at J, leaving 14 bases unmatched. Germline V lookup: CDR1 SGHVS, CDR2 FQNEAQ. The CDR3 region has the DNA TGTGCCAGCAGCTCGCAGACAGGGGCAGCTTGGGCCACTGAAGCTTTCTTT. Amino acids: CASSSQTGAAWATEAFF. Supplemented by reference TRBV7-8 and TRBJ1-1, the full variable domain reads GAGVSQSPRYKVAKRGQDVALRCDPISGHVSLFWYQQALGQGPEFLTYFQNEAQLDKSGLPSDRFFAERPEGSVSTLKIQRTQQEDSAVYLCASSSQTGAAWATEAFFGQGTRLTVV.